These 18 T cell receptor beta chains came from one sample sequenced in a study of CD8 T cells in ankylosing spondylitis. TCRdb analysed the 5' RACE reads with MiXCR anew, one entry per CDR3 protein. Of roughly 150,000 distinct CDR3 sequences in the sample, under 35% were seen once. Sequenced: synovial fluid, either unsorted or a sorted T cell fraction (not recorded which). The receptors stem from a male donor with ankylosing spondylitis.

The chain employs TRBV29-1 and TRBJ2-2, with D perhaps matching TRBD1 or TRBD2 (5 bases each). V dropped 4 bases and J dropped 1 base, with 13 bases sitting between them. There are 15 residues in the CDR3. Germline V gene sequence: CDR1 SQVTM, CDR2 ANQGSEA. Here the CDR3 reads CSVVVGVLNTGELFF. In DNA, the CDR3 is TGCAGCGTTGTGGTGGGGGTCCTGAACACCGGGGAGCTGTTTTTT.

In regard to this clonotype: The germline gene is not matched at one end of the junction; a read error may be the cause. In DNA, the CDR3 is TGTGCTAGCAGCTTAGGAGGGGCAGCTGGAGAAAAACTGTTTTTT. Protein sequence: CASSLGGAAGEKLFF. This rearrangement joins TRBV7-7 to TRBJ1-4, with a tentative D call TRBD1 (5 bases). CDR1 is SSHAT and CDR2 is FNYEAQ in the germline V gene (reference sequence). The CDR3 totals 15 residues.

This clonotype was observed many times. The chain employs TRBV2 and TRBJ1-2; the D is unclear. Germline values: CDR1 SNHLY, CDR2 FYNNEI. The CDR3 sequence is 11 residues long. V lost 6 bases, J lost 8 bases, and 10 bases lay in between. The CDR3 spells CASRTLGGYTF. CDR3 DNA sequence: TGTGCCAGCAGGACCTTGGGGGGCTACACCTTC.

This chain links TRBV7-3 with TRBJ2-3; tentative D call: TRBD2 (5 bases). Germline CDR1 SGHTA, CDR2 FQGTGA. V was shortened by 2 bases and J by 0 bases, with 9 bases between the two germline ends. The CDR3 contains 15 residues. This chain's CDR3 is CASSLRGYSTDTQYF. The DNA for the CDR3 is TGTGCCAGCAGCTTACGCGGGTATAGCACAGATACGCAGTATTTT.

This clonotype was seen more than once but under ten times. This chain links TRBV7-9 with TRBJ2-2; D gene uncertain. The CDR3 spans 14 residues. Trimming pared 2 bases from V and 5 bases from J, leaving 9 bases between. Germline CDR1 SEHNR, CDR2 FQNEAQ (reference sequence). The CDR3 nucleotides are TGTGCCAGCAGCTTAACTACTCCGACCGGGGAGCTGTTTTTT. Translating it yields CASSLTTPTGELFF.

The rearrangement uses TRBV7-9 and TRBJ1-1; a possible D gene is TRBD1 (5 bases). The V gene's germline CDR1 is SEHNR and CDR2 FQNEAQ (reference sequence). The CDR3 runs to 13 residues. Trimming cost V 0 bases and J 3 bases, with 5 bases left between them. CDR3: CASSLAGDTEAFF. Here the CDR3 DNA reads TGTGCCAGCAGCTTAGCGGGGGACACTGAAGCTTTCTTT.

The chain combines TRBV7-8 with TRBJ2-7; D perhaps matches TRBD1 (5 bases). This CDR3 contains 18 residues. The V gene lost 0 bases and the J gene lost 1 base, with 19 bases spanning the gap. Germline V gene sequence: CDR1 SGHVS, CDR2 FQNEAQ. This chain's CDR3 is CASSLALGVAVLSYEQYF. CDR3 bases: TGTGCCAGCAGCTTAGCGTTAGGGGTGGCAGTGCTATCCTACGAGCAGTACTTC.

This clonotype occurred many times. The chain links TRBV2 to TRBJ1-5, with 7 nucleotides matching TRBD1. This CDR3 contains 16 residues. Germline V gene data show CDR1 as SNHLY and CDR2 as FYNNEI. The trim removed 0 bases at V and 2 bases at J, leaving 4 bases unmatched. The CDR3 nucleotides read TGTGCCAGCAGTGAAGCGCTTGGACAGGGCAATCAGCCCCAGCATTTT. Its protein is CASSEALGQGNQPQHF.

This clonotype has only a few counts. This chain connects TRBV20-1 to TRBJ1-2; the D gene is possibly TRBD1 (5 bases). The CDR3 runs 13 residues. Looked up from germline, CDR1 is DFQATT and CDR2 is SNEGSKA (reference sequence). The V and J ends lost 6 bases and 4 bases respectively, with 15 bases between them. As DNA, the CDR3 is TGCAGTGCGGGGCAGGGAAGAAGCTATGGCTACACCTTC. This sequence encodes CSAGQGRSYGYTF.

There are many counts of this clonotype. J is TRBJ1-1 and V is TRBV29-1; D not resolved. The CDR3 is 13 amino acids. Trimming left V 0 bases short and J 3 bases short, with 8 bases between. Germline CDR1 SQVTM, CDR2 ANQGSEA. The CDR3 reads CSVEEGGYTEAFF. The CDR3 coding sequence is TGCAGCGTTGAAGAGGGCGGATACACTGAAGCTTTCTTT. The entire variable domain, with the rest obtained from reference TRBV29-1 and TRBJ1-1, is as follows: SAVISQKPSRDICQRGTSLTIQCQVDSQVTMMFWYRQQPGQSLTLIATANQGSEATYESGFVIDKFPISRPNLTFSTLTVSNMSPEDSSIYLCSVEEGGYTEAFFGQGTRLTVV.

This clonotype has a handful of counts. The genes are TRBV7-2 and TRBJ1-3; possibly TRBD1 for D (5 bases). This CDR3 comprises 16 residues. The germline V and J ends were trimmed by 1 base and 0 bases, with 10 bases remaining between them. Germline V gene lookup returns CDR1 SGHTA and CDR2 FQGNSA. The CDR3 DNA reads as TGTGCCAGCAGCTTAGGAGGGGTAGCCTCTGGAAACACCATATATTTT. Translated: CASSLGGVASGNTIYF.

This clonotype appeared a few times. The chain has TRBV5-1 and TRBJ2-2; unclear D gene. CDR1 is SGHRS and CDR2 is YFSETQ in the germline V gene. V was trimmed by 1 base and J by 0 bases, leaving 7 bases between them. The CDR3 covers 15 residues. In DNA form, the CDR3 reads TGCGCCAGCAGCTTGACAGTACCGAACACCGGGGAGCTGTTTTTT. Translation: CASSLTVPNTGELFF.

In this sample, this clonotype turned up a few times. The rearrangement links TRBV7-2 to TRBJ2-7; weak D call: TRBD2 (6 bases). This CDR3 comprises 14 residues. The V gene's germline CDR1 is SGHTA and CDR2 FQGNSA. V was cut by 5 bases and J by 4 bases, with 15 bases left in between. Written as DNA, the CDR3 is TGTGCCAGCAGCCTAAGCCGGGAGATTTACGAGCAGTACTTC. Translating gives CASSLSREIYEQYF.

As concerns this clonotype: A much larger clone is a single base away; this may be a read error. The V gene is TRBV14, the J gene TRBJ2-1, with 7 bases that match TRBD1. The CDR3 is made up of 13 amino acids. Germline loops: CDR1 SGHDN, CDR2 FVKESK. After removal of 4 bases from V and 8 bases from J, the junction contained 5 bases not matched to a gene. This chain's CDR3 is CASSRDSNHEQFF. In DNA form, the CDR3 reads TGTGCCAGCAGCCGGGACAGTAACCATGAGCAGTTCTTC.

This rearrangement joins TRBV5-1 to TRBJ1-2; unclear D gene. CDR3 length equals 14 residues. Germline CDR1 and CDR2: SGHRS and YFSETQ. Trimming took off 6 bases at V and 0 bases at J, with 12 bases between the two ends. The CDR3 DNA sequence: TGCGCCAGCAAAAAAGACCTTTCTAACTATGGCTACACCTTC. Translating it yields CASKKDLSNYGYTF.

This clonotype has a handful of counts. The CDR3 loop is CASTPIGGDTQYF. The CDR3 nucleotides are TGCGCCAGCACCCCGATAGGGGGAGATACGCAGTATTTT. The chain couples TRBV5-1 to TRBJ2-3, with TRBD1 as a possible D gene (6 bases). There are 13 residues in the CDR3. Between the trimmed V and J ends, which lost 6 bases and 5 bases, there was a span of 13 bases. Germline assignment: CDR1 SGHRS and CDR2 YFSETQ.

The gene calls are TRBV30 and TRBJ2-3, with D uncertain. V was trimmed by 7 bases and J by 0 bases, leaving 11 bases between them. This CDR3 comprises 13 residues. Germline V gene sequence: CDR1 GTSNPN, CDR2 SVGIG (reference sequence). For the CDR3, the DNA is TGTGCCTCCACAAGGGCTAGCACAGATACGCAGTATTTT. It translates to CASTRASTDTQYF. Looking up the rest from reference TRBV30 and TRBJ2-3 gives the full variable domain: SQTIHQWPATLVQPVGSPLSLECTVEGTSNPNLYWYRQAAGRGLQLLFYSVGIGQISSEVPQNLSASRPQDRQFILSSKKLLLSDSGFYLCASTRASTDTQYFGPGTRLTVL.

This clonotype showed up many times. This chain uses TRBV5-1 with TRBJ1-1; no firm D call. Trimming took off 2 bases at V and 1 base at J, with 6 bases between the two ends. From germline, CDR1 is SGHRS and CDR2 YFSETQ. CDR3 length: 13 amino acids. CDR3 protein: CASSLGANTEAFF. For the CDR3, the DNA is TGCGCCAGCAGCTTAGGCGCGAACACTGAAGCTTTCTTT.